This T cell receptor (beta chain) was captured by sequencing in a study of early T cells in non-severe SARS-CoV-2 infection (dated by TCRdb to the early 2020s). Regarding the research as a whole: Bulk RNA from unsorted whole blood was used for TCR sequencing, so alpha and beta chains could not be paired.

A case-control design nested within a healthcare worker cohort in London, UK, was used, with weekly nasopharyngeal swab PCR tests and blood sampling performed. Healthcare workers were recruited during the week of the UK lockdown, between 23 and 31 March 2020, and followed weekly for up to about 15 weeks. The library was produced with 5' RACE. The run used a NextSeq 500. To correct for sequencing error and PCR bias, the TCR library protocol tagged individual cDNA molecules with unique molecular identifiers. Sequencing covered both TCR alpha and beta chains, and within each sample the abundances of alpha and beta sequences were tightly co-correlated. In the paper's pipeline: V gene, J gene and CDR3 annotation of TCR sequences was performed with Decombinator V4. Expanded TCRs were defined as changing significantly between any two time points under a Poisson model with p below 0.0001. Abundances of TCRs were expressed as counts per million after normalisation to the total number of TCRs sequenced in each sample. VDJdb, accessed on 1 November 2021, was searched for TCRs annotated for CMV, EBV and SARS-CoV-2, and TCRs annotated for more than one antigen were excluded. TCRdb reanalyzed the raw reads on its own, using fastp at Q25 for trimming and MiXCR for clone calling, and kept in-frame beta chains. One record per CDR3 amino acid sequence lists the most common genes and DNA. In this record, the V and J calls reflect TCRdb's handling and not the investigators' own analysis. The sample table holds approximately 75,000 distinct CDR3 sequences, of which 13% to 15% were seen once. The ten largest clones add up to about 3.7% of the sample.

Overall study outcomes, separate from this receptor: VDJdb matching was skewed toward anti-spike CD8 responses, so virus-specific expansions were likely underestimated and private and CD4 specificities were missed.

A few counts support this clonotype. Its antigen specificity is not known. There are no base qualities to consult, and no much larger clone falls within one base. The receptor was derived from an adult who was a healthcare worker with PCR-confirmed SARS-CoV-2 infection or an uninfected control (not recorded which). The sequencing used whole blood, collected at baseline.

The CDR3: CAISPGTFSTDTQYF. Read as DNA, the sequence is TGTGCCATCAGCCCAGGGACTTTTAGCACAGATACGCAGTATTTT. The chain links TRBV10-3 with TRBJ2-3; tentative D gene TRBD2, with 6 bases matching. Reading from cysteine to phenylalanine, the CDR3 counts 15 amino acids. Only CDR3 DNA remains: 45 bases, in frame from the first base. The junction carries 13 bases between V and J, which are trimmed by 6 bases and 0 bases respectively. Per the germline V gene, ENHRY is the CDR1 and SYGVKD is the CDR2.